Following are 15 T cell receptor beta chains from one sample sequenced in a study of blood T cell repertoires in COVID-19. Profiled with immunoSEQ multiplex PCR; TCRdb holds only in-frame clones, not every one. This sample has a few hundred thousand clones, with around 88% found just once. Sequencing was performed on PBMCs or T cells enriched from blood (not recorded which). These receptors were obtained from a woman in her forties with acute COVID-19.

The chain carries TRBV2 and TRBJ2-7, with D perhaps TRBD1 (6 bases). This CDR3 spans 13 amino acids. Trimming took off 6 bases at V and 5 bases at J, with 14 bases between the two ends. Germline V gives CDR1 SNHLY, CDR2 FYNNEI. This chain's CDR3 is CASSHETGHEQYV. The CDR3 region has the DNA TGTGCCAGCAGCCACGAGACAGGTCACGAGCAGTACGTC.

Details on this clone: This may come from a read error, since a much larger clone is one base off. The chain carries TRBV11-2 and TRBJ1-1; no definite D call. There are 13 residues in the CDR3. Germline CDR1 and CDR2: SGHAT and FQNNGV. Trimming removed 3 bases at V and 0 bases at J, with 5 bases between. The CDR3 loop is CASSFQVNTEAFF. The CDR3 DNA follows: TGTGCCAGCAGCTTCCAGGTGAACACTGAAGCTTTCTTT.

The CDR3, as DNA: TGTGCCAGCAGCCCCCAGGAGCTTGGGACAGGGAACAATTCACCCCTCCACTTT. Translation: CASSPQELGTGNNSPLHF. V gene TRBV9 combines with J gene TRBJ1-6, with 9 bases lining up with TRBD1. The V gene end was trimmed by 4 bases and the J gene end by 7 bases; junction bases not matched to a gene: 15. Germline CDR1 and CDR2: SGDLS and YYNGEE. CDR3 length: 18 amino acids.

The chain recombines TRBV20-1 with TRBJ2-5; TRBD2 matches 9 bases. CDR1 DFQATT and CDR2 SNEGSKA come from the germline V gene (reference sequence). The CDR3 runs 17 residues. Trimming at V came to 4 bases and at J to 4 bases, leaving 16 bases not matched to a gene. This CDR3 is CSATDPAGTSLRETQYF. The CDR3 DNA is TGCAGTGCTACTGATCCTGCCGGGACTAGCTTACGAGAGACCCAGTACTTC.

The chain joins TRBV7-8 to TRBJ1-2; D possibly corresponds to TRBD1 (5 bases). Trimming removed 8 bases from V and 2 bases from J, with 12 bases in between. Germline-derived CDR1 and CDR2 are SGHVS and FQNEAQ. There are 13 residues in the CDR3. Here the CDR3 reads CASAGRDNYGYTF. The DNA for the CDR3 is TGTGCCAGCGCAGGGCGGGACAACTATGGCTACACCTTC.

This sequence joins TRBV19 and TRBJ2-7; D is ambiguous. The V gene's germline CDR1 is LNHDA and CDR2 SQIVND (reference sequence). V dropped 1 base and J dropped 3 bases, with 13 bases sitting between them. The CDR3 has 15 amino acids. CDR3 in amino acids: CASSIGSPPYYEQYF. The CDR3 nucleotides are TGTGCCAGTAGTATAGGGAGTCCTCCCTACTACGAGCAGTACTTC.

The chain links TRBV3-1 (or the pseudogene TRBV3-2) to TRBJ2-7; D is perhaps TRBD2 (6 bases). CDR1 is LGHDT and CDR2 is YNNKEL in the germline V gene (reference sequence). This CDR3 is 13 amino acids long. Trimming took 3 bases from V and 5 from J, leaving 11 bases between them. The CDR3 DNA follows: TGTGCCAGCAGCCAGGCTAGCGCCCACGAGCAGTACTTC. This codes for CASSQASAHEQYF.

The chain is built from TRBV3-1 (or the pseudogene TRBV3-2) and TRBJ1-5; 7 bases are shared with TRBD1. This CDR3 contains 13 residues. Germline V gene sequence: CDR1 LGHDT, CDR2 YNNKEL (reference sequence). V shed 3 bases and J 6 bases; nucleotides not matched to a gene: 2. The CDR3 nucleotides read TGTGCCAGCAGCCAGACAGGGAGTCAGCCCCAGCATTTT. Amino acid sequence: CASSQTGSQPQHF.

The chain uses TRBV11-3 and TRBJ1-3; D gene unclear. Between the trimmed V and J ends, which lost 0 bases and 11 bases, there was a span of 14 bases. The CDR3 length is 14 residues. Germline loops: CDR1 SGHNT, CDR2 YENEEA. This CDR3 reads CASSLERSDLPIYF. The CDR3 DNA reads TGTGCCAGCAGCTTAGAACGTTCGGACTTACCCATATATTTT.

The gene calls are TRBV6-5 and TRBJ1-1; D not resolved. Germline assignment: CDR1 MNHEY and CDR2 SVGAGI. The V gene lost 6 bases and the J gene lost 2 bases, with 16 bases spanning the gap. The CDR3 is made up of 15 amino acids. DNA for the CDR3: TGTGCCAGCAGACCCCCGACGACGGGTAACACTGAAGCTTTCTTT. Its protein is CASRPPTTGNTEAFF.

The J gene is TRBJ2-1, the V gene TRBV10-1, with 7 bases matching TRBD2. The trim removed 5 bases at V and 2 bases at J, leaving 3 bases unmatched. Per the germline V gene, CDR1 is WNHNN and CDR2 is SYGVQD (reference sequence). This CDR3 spans 14 amino acids. CDR3 protein: CASSPGTTYNEQFF. In DNA, the CDR3 is TGCGCCAGCAGTCCCGGGACTACCTACAATGAGCAGTTCTTC.

This chain links TRBV6-2 or TRBV6-3 with TRBJ2-1, with TRBD1 identical over 8 bases. This CDR3 region has 13 residues. The V gene's germline CDR1 is MNHEY and CDR2 SVGEGT. Trimming at V came to 2 bases and at J to 10 bases, leaving 4 bases not matched to a gene. The chain's CDR3 is CASSYTRDREQFF. DNA of the CDR3: TGTGCCAGCAGTTACACCCGGGACAGGGAGCAGTTCTTC.

The rearrangement links TRBV5-4 to TRBJ1-2, with D possibly TRBD1 on 5 matching bases. Trimming pared 4 bases from V and 2 bases from J, leaving 15 bases between. CDR1 SGHNT and CDR2 YYREEE come from the germline V gene (reference sequence). There are 15 residues in the CDR3. In nucleotides, the CDR3 is TGTGCCAGCAGCCCTCAGGAAAGGGGAAACTATGGCTACACCTTC. Translating gives CASSPQERGNYGYTF.

The rearrangement uses TRBV28 and TRBJ2-3, with D possibly matching TRBD1 (6 bases). This CDR3 is 15 amino acids long. V was pared by 5 bases and J by 6 bases, with 18 bases between. The germline gives CDR1 MDHEN, CDR2 SYDVKM. CDR3 residues: CASSPPRGRWDTQYF. In DNA, the CDR3 is TGTGCCAGCAGTCCACCCAGGGGAAGGTGGGATACGCAGTATTTT.

This chain uses TRBV5-5 with TRBJ2-7; TRBD2 is a possible D gene (5 bases). V lost 1 base and J lost 4, with 6 bases in between. Germline V gene lookup returns CDR1 SGHKS and CDR2 YYEKEE (reference sequence). The CDR3 consists of 12 residues. The CDR3 bases are TGTGCCAGCAGCTTGAGAGGGTACGAGCAGTACGTC. Its protein product is CASSLRGYEQYV.